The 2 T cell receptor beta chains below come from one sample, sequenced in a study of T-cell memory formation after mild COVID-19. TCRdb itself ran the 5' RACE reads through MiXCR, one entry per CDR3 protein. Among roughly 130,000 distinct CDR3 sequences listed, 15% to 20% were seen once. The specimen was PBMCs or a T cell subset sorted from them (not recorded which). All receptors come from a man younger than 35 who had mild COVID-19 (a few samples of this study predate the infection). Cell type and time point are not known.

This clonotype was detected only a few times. CDR3: CASSPRRDRGRNEQFF. CDR3 nucleotide sequence: TGTGCCAGCAGCCCGCGCCGAGACAGGGGGCGGAATGAGCAGTTCTTC. This rearrangement joins TRBV7-2 to TRBJ2-1; the match to TRBD1 covers 10 bases. CDR3 length equals 16 residues. V shed 5 bases, J shed 7 bases, and the junction held 11 bases outside the gene matches. Germline V gene data show CDR1 as SGHTA and CDR2 as FQGNSA.

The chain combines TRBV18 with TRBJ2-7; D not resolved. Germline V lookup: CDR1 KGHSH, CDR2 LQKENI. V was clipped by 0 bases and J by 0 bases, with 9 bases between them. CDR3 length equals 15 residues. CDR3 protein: CASSPPLANSYEQYF. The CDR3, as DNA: TGTGCCAGCTCACCACCTCTGGCCAACTCCTACGAGCAGTACTTC.